The 13 T cell receptor beta chains below were found in one sample sequenced in a study of blood T cell repertoires in COVID-19. Method: immunoSEQ multiplex PCR; TCRdb's copy keeps in-frame clones and lacks some. Among about 220,000 clones listed, 83% were seen once. The material sequenced was PBMCs or T cells enriched from blood (not recorded which). These receptors were collected from a woman between 35 and 50 years old who had been exposed to COVID-19.

The genes are TRBV27 and TRBJ1-1; 8 nucleotides line up with TRBD1. Germline CDR1 is MNHEY and CDR2 is SMNVEV (reference sequence). The CDR3 extends over 15 amino acids. Germline trimming cut 5 bases from V and 3 bases from J; bases unmatched to any gene: 8. The CDR3 reads CASSKNRGADTEAFF. The CDR3 DNA follows: TGTGCCAGCAGTAAGAACAGGGGGGCGGACACTGAAGCTTTCTTT.

This clone has ten or more counts. The gene calls are TRBV5-1 and TRBJ1-2, with 7 bases lining up with TRBD1. This CDR3 contains 13 residues. V gave up 2 bases and J gave up 8 bases; unmatched junction bases: 6. The germline CDR1 and CDR2 sequences are SGHRS and YFSETQ. The CDR3 nucleotides are TGCGCCAGCAGCTTAGCAGGGGGTATGGGCTACACCTTC. It translates to CASSLAGGMGYTF.

The chain has TRBV4-2 and TRBJ1-2, with 10 nucleotides matching TRBD1. The germline CDR1 and CDR2 sequences are LGHNA and YNFKEQ. The CDR3 length is 16 residues. V shed 0 bases, J shed 6 bases, and the junction held 7 bases outside the gene matches. DNA for the CDR3: TGTGCCAGCAGCCAAGAAATCGGGACAGGGGTTGATGGCTACACCTTC. Amino acids: CASSQEIGTGVDGYTF.

This chain uses TRBV9 with TRBJ2-7, with D maybe TRBD2 (6 bases). The CDR3 sequence is 15 residues long. V shed 2 bases and J shed 5 bases, with 17 bases lying between them. Germline values: CDR1 SGDLS, CDR2 YYNGEE. CDR3 residues: CASSVGVGEVHEQYF. Written as DNA, the CDR3 is TGTGCCAGCAGCGTCGGGGTAGGGGAGGTCCACGAGCAGTACTTC.

The rearrangement joins TRBV7-7 to TRBJ1-2; D is perhaps TRBD1 (5 bases). The CDR3 covers 15 residues. Trimming stripped 5 bases from V and 3 bases from J, with 16 bases between. Germline V gene lookup returns CDR1 SSHAT and CDR2 FNYEAQ (reference sequence). In DNA form, the CDR3 reads TGTGCCAGCAGCCCCCTAATGGACACCTACTATGGCTACACCTTC. Translation gives CASSPLMDTYYGYTF.

The chain joins TRBV9 to TRBJ2-2; D is unresolved. The CDR3 has 16 residues. V lost 0 bases and J 3 bases, leaving 12 bases between the germline ends. Germline CDR1 SGDLS, CDR2 YYNGEE. The DNA for the CDR3 is TGTGCCAGCAGCGTAGGCGGTAGCCGAGACACCGGGGAGCTGTTTTTT. Translating gives CASSVGGSRDTGELFF.

The CDR3 nucleotides are TGTGCCAGCAGCTTAGAGCAGGTTCTCCAACGGGGGGAAAAACTGTTTTTT. Translated, it gives CASSLEQVLQRGEKLFF. This chain joins TRBV11-2 and TRBJ1-4, with D possibly matching TRBD1 (5 bases). The CDR3 extends over 17 amino acids. From germline, CDR1 is SGHAT and CDR2 FQNNGV. V lost 0 bases, J lost 8 bases, and 19 bases lay in between.

The V and J genes are TRBV19 and TRBJ2-7; 7 positions agree with TRBD1. The CDR3 runs to 16 residues. J gave up 2 bases and V 3 bases, and 10 bases lay outside the gene matches. The germline CDR1 and CDR2 sequences are LNHDA and SQIVND (reference sequence). This CDR3 is CASSIGTGQGAYEQYF. For the CDR3, the DNA is TGTGCCAGTAGTATCGGTACGGGGCAGGGGGCCTACGAGCAGTACTTC.

The sample holds many counts of this clone. The V call is TRBV18, the J call TRBJ2-1; a possible D gene is TRBD2 (5 bases). Germline CDR1 reads KGHSH; CDR2 reads LQKENI. This CDR3 spans 15 amino acids. Between the trimmed V and J ends, which lost 3 bases and 6 bases, there was a span of 15 bases. The CDR3 nucleotides are TGTGCCAGCTCACCGGTGCTAGCCTTGATCAATGAGCAGTTCTTC. This gives the protein CASSPVLALINEQFF.

This chain connects TRBV27 to TRBJ2-1, with 9 bases that match TRBD2. V was clipped by 2 bases and J by 6 bases; unmatched bases: 5. Germline V gives CDR1 MNHEY, CDR2 SMNVEV (reference sequence). The CDR3 runs 15 residues. CDR3 DNA: TGTGCCAGCAGTTTAGCGGGGGGGCCGGTCAATGAGCAGTTCTTC. Translated: CASSLAGGPVNEQFF.

The chain recombines TRBV15 with TRBJ1-5, with D perhaps TRBD1 (6 bases). Trimming shortened V by 0 bases and J by 2 bases, and 14 bases separated the two germline ends. The V gene's germline CDR1 is LNHNV and CDR2 YYDKDF (reference sequence). The length of the CDR3 is 17 residues. The CDR3, as DNA: TGTGCCACCAGCAGAGAAAAACAGGGATACGGCAATCAGCCCCAGCATTTT. Translated: CATSREKQGYGNQPQHF.

J is TRBJ1-1 and V is TRBV7-9; no firm D call. The CDR3 spans 14 residues. V dropped 5 bases and J dropped 5 bases, with 15 bases sitting between them. Per the germline V gene, CDR1 is SEHNR and CDR2 is FQNEAQ (reference sequence). DNA of the CDR3: TGTGCCAGCAGCCTACACGGTGAGGAGACTGAAGCTTTCTTT. This sequence encodes CASSLHGEETEAFF.

The chain employs TRBV5-6 and TRBJ2-2; a possible D gene is TRBD2 (6 bases). The CDR3 covers 18 residues. Germline V gene data show CDR1 as SGHDT and CDR2 as YYEEEE. Trimming left V 2 bases short and J 8 bases short, with 25 bases between. CDR3 coding DNA: TGTGCCAGCAGCTTCCTCACTTTCCCGCGGGGCGAGCGTGGGGAGCTGTTTTTT. Translated: CASSFLTFPRGERGELFF.